A selection of T cell receptor beta chains follows, all from one sample in a study of cytomegalovirus exposure and HLA in healthy donors. The repertoire was sequenced with immunoSEQ multiplex PCR; TCRdb's copy has only in-frame clones and lacks some. The repertoire has about 78,000 clones, approximately 95% of them found once; the top ten carry 1.6%. The sample taken for sequencing was PBMCs. The receptors shown here come from a man aged 18-30 years in good health and CMV-seropositive. The CDR3 runs from the conserved cysteine through the conserved F or W. Fields, in order: D gene, J gene, V gene, clone size, CDR3 DNA, CDR3 protein. D genes are given only for firm matches. Only some rows state a clone size, as once, few, many or a class for expanded clones.

d_call: NA; j_call: TRBJ2-3; v_call: TRBV27; clone_size: NA; cdr3_nt: TGTGCCAGCAGCTTGCGCGGAAGAAGCACAGATACGCAGTATTTT; cdr3_aa: CASSLRGRSTDTQYF
d_call: NA; j_call: TRBJ1-5; v_call: TRBV9; clone_size: once; cdr3_nt: TGTGCCAGCAGCGCAAAACCAGAATATCAGCCCCAGCATTTT; cdr3_aa: CASSAKPEYQPQHF
d_call: TRBD1; j_call: TRBJ2-5; v_call: TRBV7-9; clone_size: NA; cdr3_nt: TGTGCCAGCAGCGGGGCCGGGACAGGGATCCGAGAGACCCAGTACTTC; cdr3_aa: CASSGAGTGIRETQYF
d_call: NA; j_call: TRBJ2-7; v_call: TRBV7-8; clone_size: NA; cdr3_nt: TGTGCCAGCAGCTTAAAACTCCATTCGGGCTACGAGCAGTACTTC; cdr3_aa: CASSLKLHSGYEQYF
d_call: NA; j_call: TRBJ2-6; v_call: TRBV29-1; clone_size: NA; cdr3_nt: TGCAGCGTTGACGGGTCGGGGAATAAGGCCCCTGGGGCCAACGTCCTGACTTTC; cdr3_aa: CSVDGSGNKAPGANVLTF
d_call: NA; j_call: TRBJ2-3; v_call: TRBV18; clone_size: once; cdr3_nt: TGTGCCAGCCAAGACACCCTTAGCACAGATACGCAGTATTTT; cdr3_aa: CASQDTLSTDTQYF
d_call: TRBD1; j_call: TRBJ2-7; v_call: TRBV4-1; clone_size: NA; cdr3_nt: TGCGCCAGCAGCCAGGGACAGACCTACTACGAGCAGTACTTC; cdr3_aa: CASSQGQTYYEQYF
d_call: NA; j_call: TRBJ1-4; v_call: TRBV7-9; clone_size: once; cdr3_nt: TGTGCCAGCAGCCCGCGGGACGGAATTGAAAAACTGTTTTTT; cdr3_aa: CASSPRDGIEKLFF
d_call: NA; j_call: TRBJ1-5; v_call: TRBV12-5; clone_size: NA; cdr3_nt: TGTGCTAGTGCCCCGCCGGGGTGGATAATAAATCAGCCCCAGCATTTT; cdr3_aa: CASAPPGWIINQPQHF
d_call: TRBD1; j_call: TRBJ1-3; v_call: TRBV18; clone_size: NA; cdr3_nt: TGTGCCAGCTCACCAGTGGACAGGGGAGGAAACACCATATATTTT; cdr3_aa: CASSPVDRGGNTIYF
d_call: TRBD2; j_call: TRBJ2-1; v_call: TRBV15; clone_size: NA; cdr3_nt: TGTGCCACCAGCAGAGTAGCTAGCGGCGCTCGCGAGCAGTTCTTC; cdr3_aa: CATSRVASGAREQFF
d_call: NA; j_call: TRBJ1-4; v_call: TRBV6-5; clone_size: NA; cdr3_nt: TGTACCAGCCTGGCCCCCGGGACTAATGAAAAACTGTTTTTT; cdr3_aa: CTSLAPGTNEKLFF
d_call: TRBD1; j_call: TRBJ1-2; v_call: TRBV13; clone_size: NA; cdr3_nt: TGTGCCAGCAGCTTCGGACAGGGGGCGGGTGGCTACACCTTC; cdr3_aa: CASSFGQGAGGYTF
d_call: TRBD2; j_call: TRBJ2-7; v_call: TRBV28; clone_size: NA; cdr3_nt: TGTGCCAGCAGTTTTCCGGGACTAGCTTTCGAGCAGTACTTC; cdr3_aa: CASSFPGLAFEQYF
d_call: TRBD1; j_call: TRBJ2-5; v_call: TRBV2; clone_size: NA; cdr3_nt: TGTGCCAGCAGTGAATTAGGACAGGGCCACGAGACCCAGTACTTC; cdr3_aa: CASSELGQGHETQYF
d_call: NA; j_call: TRBJ2-7; v_call: TRBV9; clone_size: NA; cdr3_nt: TGTGCCAGCAGCTCCTCCGGGACTCGATACGACGAGCAGTACTTC; cdr3_aa: CASSSSGTRYDEQYF
d_call: TRBD2; j_call: TRBJ2-3; v_call: TRBV5-4; clone_size: few; cdr3_nt: TGTGCCAGCAGCTTAATAGCGGGGTGGGGGGCGTCTAGCACAGATACGCAGTATTTT; cdr3_aa: CASSLIAGWGASSTDTQYF
d_call: TRBD2; j_call: TRBJ2-7; v_call: TRBV7-3; clone_size: NA; cdr3_nt: TGTGCCAGCAGCTTAAGAGCGGGAGGGCCCTACGAGCAGTACTTC; cdr3_aa: CASSLRAGGPYEQYF
d_call: NA; j_call: TRBJ2-2; v_call: TRBV11-3; clone_size: NA; cdr3_nt: TGTGCCAGCAGCTTACTGCCGGACACCGGGGAGCTGTTTTTT; cdr3_aa: CASSLLPDTGELFF
d_call: TRBD2; j_call: TRBJ2-1; v_call: TRBV9; clone_size: NA; cdr3_nt: TGTGCCAGCAGCGTAGCTCGGGTAGCGGGGCCCTCCTACAATGAGCAGTTCTTC; cdr3_aa: CASSVARVAGPSYNEQFF
d_call: NA; j_call: TRBJ1-4; v_call: TRBV28; clone_size: NA; cdr3_nt: TGTGCCAGCAGCCCCCCAGGGGTAAAGGAAAAACTGTTTTTT; cdr3_aa: CASSPPGVKEKLFF
d_call: TRBD1; j_call: TRBJ1-4; v_call: TRBV5-1; clone_size: NA; cdr3_nt: TGCGCCAGCAGCCTACAGGGACAGGGCCAAGAAAAACTGTTTTTT; cdr3_aa: CASSLQGQGQEKLFF
d_call: NA; j_call: TRBJ2-6; v_call: TRBV6-1; clone_size: NA; cdr3_nt: TGTGCCAGCAGTGTAAACAGGGCTGGCTCTGGGGCCAACGTCCTGACTTTC; cdr3_aa: CASSVNRAGSGANVLTF
d_call: NA; j_call: TRBJ1-5; v_call: TRBV5-1; clone_size: once; cdr3_nt: TGCGCCAGCAGCTTAACAGGGTATAGCAATCAGCCCCAGCATTTT; cdr3_aa: CASSLTGYSNQPQHF
d_call: NA; j_call: TRBJ1-5; v_call: TRBV2; clone_size: NA; cdr3_nt: TGTGCCAGCAGTTCCCAGGATGGCAATCAGCCCCAGCATTTT; cdr3_aa: CASSSQDGNQPQHF
d_call: NA; j_call: TRBJ2-7; v_call: TRBV5-4; clone_size: NA; cdr3_nt: TGTGCCAGCAGCTCCATAGACACCCCCTACGAGCAGTACTTC; cdr3_aa: CASSSIDTPYEQYF
d_call: NA; j_call: TRBJ2-1; v_call: TRBV5-5; clone_size: NA; cdr3_nt: TGTGCCAGCAGCATAGGAGGCTATGAGCAGTTCTTC; cdr3_aa: CASSIGGYEQFF
d_call: NA; j_call: TRBJ2-7; v_call: TRBV27; clone_size: NA; cdr3_nt: TGTGCCAGCAGTACTCCGGGACACCTATACGAGCAGTACTTC; cdr3_aa: CASSTPGHLYEQYF
d_call: NA; j_call: TRBJ1-2; v_call: TRBV30; clone_size: NA; cdr3_nt: TGTGCCTGGAGGGAGAAAGGACAGGGCTACACCTTC; cdr3_aa: CAWREKGQGYTF
d_call: NA; j_call: TRBJ1-3; v_call: TRBV9; clone_size: NA; cdr3_nt: TGTGCCAGCAGCAAAGGGAGGGAAGCTGGAAACACCATATATTTT; cdr3_aa: CASSKGREAGNTIYF
d_call: NA; j_call: TRBJ1-2; v_call: TRBV6-5; clone_size: NA; cdr3_nt: TGTGCCAGCACCCCAGGCGGGCAGGTCGGGGGCTACACCTTC; cdr3_aa: CASTPGGQVGGYTF
d_call: TRBD2; j_call: TRBJ2-1; v_call: TRBV30; clone_size: NA; cdr3_nt: TGTGCCCGACGGGGGGGCTCCTACAATGAGCAGTTCTTC; cdr3_aa: CARRGGSYNEQFF
d_call: NA; j_call: TRBJ1-2; v_call: TRBV28; clone_size: NA; cdr3_nt: TGTGCCAGCAGTCCCCCGGTCGGGCGGGGGTCTTCTGGCTACACCTTC; cdr3_aa: CASSPPVGRGSSGYTF
d_call: NA; j_call: TRBJ2-3; v_call: TRBV18; clone_size: NA; cdr3_nt: TGTGCCAGCTCACCACCGCTGGGCCGCACAGATACGCAGTATTTT; cdr3_aa: CASSPPLGRTDTQYF
d_call: TRBD2; j_call: TRBJ2-3; v_call: TRBV7-9; clone_size: NA; cdr3_nt: TGTGCCAGCAGCCTCCCGACTAGCGTTTACCCAGATACGCAGTATTTT; cdr3_aa: CASSLPTSVYPDTQYF
d_call: NA; j_call: TRBJ1-1; v_call: TRBV9; clone_size: NA; cdr3_nt: TGTGCCAGCAGCTCCTATCGGGATCGCACTGAAGCTTTCTTT; cdr3_aa: CASSSYRDRTEAFF
d_call: NA; j_call: TRBJ2-1; v_call: TRBV11-2; clone_size: NA; cdr3_nt: TGTGCCAGCCGCGACCCCGGGACTCTCAATGAGCAGTTCTTC; cdr3_aa: CASRDPGTLNEQFF
d_call: NA; j_call: TRBJ2-1; v_call: TRBV4-1; clone_size: NA; cdr3_nt: TGCGCCAGCAGCCAATCCTGGAGTTCCTACAATGAGCAGTTCTTC; cdr3_aa: CASSQSWSSYNEQFF
d_call: TRBD1; j_call: TRBJ1-2; v_call: TRBV5-4; clone_size: NA; cdr3_nt: TGTGCCAGCAGCCTCAGCCCGACAGGGGGCGTGATTCGAAGCGGCTACACCTTC; cdr3_aa: CASSLSPTGGVIRSGYTF
d_call: TRBD2; j_call: TRBJ2-7; v_call: TRBV19; clone_size: NA; cdr3_nt: TGTGCCAGTAGTATCGGCGGGAGCGCAACCTACGAGCAGTACTTC; cdr3_aa: CASSIGGSATYEQYF
d_call: NA; j_call: TRBJ1-1; v_call: TRBV12-5; clone_size: once; cdr3_nt: TGTGCTAGTGGTTTGGACCAGTTCCGAGCTTTCTTT; cdr3_aa: CASGLDQFRAFF